This T cell receptor (beta chain) was recovered during a study of human T cells and chemical hapten exposure. Across the study: Alopecia areata, totalis or universalis affected patients who were mostly female. Per-sample TCR yields varied mainly from small pooled library volume differences. The study's findings and limits: Healthy individuals' immune responses may differ from those of donors, who had alopecia.

For this clonotype: Antigen: not known.

Indicated time point: pre-sensitization, week 0. Treatment noted: therapeutic diphenylcyclopropenone sensitization with weekly scalp DPC. The ends lost 4 bases at V and 7 bases at J; junction bases unmatched: 9. Germline V lookup: CDR1 SQVTM, CDR2 ANQGSEA. The CDR3 is made up of 14 amino acids. Using its own MiXCR run on the RACE reads, TCRdb lists one record per CDR3 protein. The data hold about 80,000 distinct CDR3 sequences, with 12% to 15% observed a single time. The clonotype comes from a woman in her forties or fifties with alopecia areata. Some clones in this sample may be carry-over from other donors' samples. The V call is TRBV29-1, the J call TRBJ2-1, with 8 positions matching TRBD1. The sample consisted of whole blood, taken in connection with sensitization to the hapten diphenylcyclopropenone (DPC). As DNA, the CDR3 is TGCAGCGTTGCCCGGACAGGGAGGTATAATGAGCAGTTCTTC. Translating it yields CSVARTGRYNEQFF.